These 11 T cell receptor beta chains originate from one sample sequenced in a study of somatic mutations in cytotoxic T cells in rheumatoid arthritis. Generated by immunoSEQ multiplex PCR, the TCRdb table keeps only in-frame clones and is missing some. The sample includes fewer than 15,000 clones, roughly 72% of them seen just once. Sequenced: CD8+ T cells sorted from blood. The receptors come from an adult with rheumatoid arthritis.

This sequence joins TRBV9 and TRBJ2-1, with a tentative D call TRBD2 (6 bases). Germline values: CDR1 SGDLS, CDR2 YYNGEE. V lost 4 bases and J 1 base, leaving 18 bases between the germline ends. The CDR3 spans 17 residues. Written as DNA, the CDR3 is TGTGCCAGCAGCCTCAGCGGGCGCCCTCCTTCCTACAATGAGCAGTTCTTC. This sequence encodes CASSLSGRPPSYNEQFF.

The CDR3 nucleotides read TGTGCCAGCAGCACGAACAATGAGCAGTTCTTC. Translating it yields CASSTNNEQFF. The chain combines TRBV7-8 with TRBJ2-1, with D uncertain. Germline CDR1 SGHVS, CDR2 FQNEAQ. V was trimmed by 5 bases and J by 5 bases, leaving 4 bases between them. The CDR3 has 11 amino acids.

This chain links TRBV18 with TRBJ1-2; D ambiguous. Deletions cut 4 bases from V and 0 bases from J, with 9 bases between. Germline V CDR1 and CDR2: KGHSH, LQKENI. This CDR3 comprises 14 residues. Here the CDR3 reads CASSRTGTNYGYTF. For the CDR3, the DNA is TGTGCCAGCTCACGTACCGGGACTAACTATGGCTACACCTTC.

J is TRBJ2-7 and V is TRBV9, with D possibly being TRBD2 (6 bases). CDR3 size: 14 residues. Per germline, CDR1 SGDLS and CDR2 YYNGEE. With 2 bases removed from V and 1 base from J, the gap between germline ends came to 10 bases. The CDR3 spells CASSVSGLSYEQYF. In DNA form, the CDR3 reads TGTGCCAGCAGCGTCTCGGGACTTTCCTACGAGCAGTACTTC.

The chain uses TRBV7-9 and TRBJ2-1, with 10 positions matching TRBD2. CDR3 length equals 16 residues. Germline CDR1 SEHNR, CDR2 FQNEAQ (reference sequence). The V gene end was trimmed by 5 bases and the J gene end by 0 bases; junction bases not matched to a gene: 4. Here the CDR3 DNA reads TGTGCCAGCAGCGGAGCTAGCGGGGGCTCCTACAATGAGCAGTTCTTC. Translating gives CASSGASGGSYNEQFF.

This clone was counted a few times. The chain couples TRBV6-5 to TRBJ2-4, with D unclear. CDR3 length: 13 residues. V lost 0 bases, J lost 5 bases, and 5 bases lay in between. The germline V gene has CDR1 MNHEY and CDR2 SVGAGI. The CDR3 coding sequence is TGTGCCAGCAGTTACTCCCCGCAAAACATTCAGTACTTC. Its translation is CASSYSPQNIQYF.

This chain uses TRBV5-1 with TRBJ2-1, with D perhaps being TRBD1 or TRBD2 (6 bases each). Germline CDR1 SGHRS, CDR2 YFSETQ. The length of the CDR3 is 16 residues. V lost 1 base and J lost 0, with 11 bases in between. In DNA, the CDR3 is TGCGCCAGCAGCTTGAGGGGGGAGTTCTCCTACAATGAGCAGTTCTTC. Translated: CASSLRGEFSYNEQFF.

The chain uses TRBV7-9 and TRBJ1-1; no clear D. The V gene lost 5 bases and the J gene lost 6 bases, with 7 bases spanning the gap. CDR1 is SEHNR and CDR2 is FQNEAQ in the germline V gene (reference sequence). The CDR3 has 11 residues. Written as DNA, the CDR3 is TGTGCCAGCAGCCTCTCCCCTGAAGCTTTCTTT. Translated: CASSLSPEAFF.

The table lists this clone with a few counts. V is TRBV29-1 and J is TRBJ2-1; 10 positions agree with TRBD2. Per germline, CDR1 SQVTM and CDR2 ANQGSEA. With V trimmed by 6 bases and J by 2 bases, 7 bases remained unmatched. The CDR3 runs 15 residues. CDR3 nucleotides: TGCAGCGTCCCCGCTAGCGGGGGCCCCTACAATGAGCAGTTCTTC. This codes for CSVPASGGPYNEQFF.

Only a few counts were recorded for this clone. Written as DNA, the CDR3 is TGTGCCAGCAGTTCCCCGACAGGGGGAAACTATGGCTACACCTTC. Translation gives CASSSPTGGNYGYTF. This chain uses TRBV27 with TRBJ1-2; 9 bases agree with TRBD1. V was clipped by 4 bases and J by 2 bases; unmatched bases: 5. CDR1 is MNHEY, CDR2 SMNVEV, per germline (reference sequence). The CDR3 loop spans 15 amino acids.

The chain combines TRBV10-3 with TRBJ2-7, with TRBD2 as a possible D gene (6 bases). This CDR3 contains 12 residues. CDR1 and CDR2 from the germline V gene are ENHRY and SYGVKD. Trimming took off 8 bases at V and 5 bases at J, with 13 bases between the two ends. The CDR3 DNA sequence: TGTGCCATCGGAGGGACTCTTGACGAGCAGTACTTC. Translated, it gives CAIGGTLDEQYF.